The entry below describes one T cell receptor (beta chain). The data originate from a study of cytomegalovirus exposure and HLA in healthy donors. The CDR3 spans 16 residues. Losses at the gene ends were 4 bases for V and 5 bases for J; bases not matched to a gene: 12. In germline, CDR1 is LNHNV, CDR2 YYDKDF (reference sequence). Vbeta (60) and Jbeta (13) primers were used in the PCR. The protocol was immunoSEQ multiplex PCR, while the TCRdb copy is restricted to in-frame clones and leaves out a portion. The sample records 130,000 to 150,000 clones, around 72% being singletons. The sequence was obtained from a man in his late teens or twenties in good health and CMV-seropositive. The sample consisted of PBMCs. The chain joins TRBV15 to TRBJ2-5; 8 nucleotides agree with TRBD1. CDR3 residues: CATSMTPGQEWETQYF. CDR3 in DNA: TGTGCCACCAGCATGACGCCGGGACAGGAATGGGAGACCCAGTACTTC.